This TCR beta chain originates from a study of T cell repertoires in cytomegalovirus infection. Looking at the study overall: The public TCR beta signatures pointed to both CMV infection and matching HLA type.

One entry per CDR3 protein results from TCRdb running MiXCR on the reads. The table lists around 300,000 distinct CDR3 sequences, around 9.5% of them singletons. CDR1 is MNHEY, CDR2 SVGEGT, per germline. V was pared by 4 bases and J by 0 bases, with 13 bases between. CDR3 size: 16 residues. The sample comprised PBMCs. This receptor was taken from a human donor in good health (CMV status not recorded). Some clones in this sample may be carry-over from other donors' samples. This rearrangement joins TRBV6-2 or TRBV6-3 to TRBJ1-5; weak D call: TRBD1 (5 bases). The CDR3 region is CASSSITGDSNQPQHF. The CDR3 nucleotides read TGTGCCAGCAGTTCCATAACGGGGGATAGCAATCAGCCCCAGCATTTT.